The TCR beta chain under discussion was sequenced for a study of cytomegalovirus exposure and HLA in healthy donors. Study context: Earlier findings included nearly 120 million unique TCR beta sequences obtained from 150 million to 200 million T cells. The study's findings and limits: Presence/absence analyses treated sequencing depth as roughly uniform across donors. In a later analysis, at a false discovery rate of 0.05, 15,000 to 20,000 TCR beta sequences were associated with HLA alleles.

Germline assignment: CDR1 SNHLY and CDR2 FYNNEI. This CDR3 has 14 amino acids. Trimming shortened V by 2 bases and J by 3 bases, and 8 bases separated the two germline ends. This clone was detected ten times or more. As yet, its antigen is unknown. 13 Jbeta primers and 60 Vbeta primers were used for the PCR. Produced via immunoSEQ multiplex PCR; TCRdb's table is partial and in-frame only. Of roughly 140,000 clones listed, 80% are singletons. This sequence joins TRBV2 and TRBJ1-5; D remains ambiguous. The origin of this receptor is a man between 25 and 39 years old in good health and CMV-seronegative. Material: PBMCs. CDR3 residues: CASSEWQANQPQHF. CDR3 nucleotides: TGTGCCAGCAGTGAATGGCAGGCCAATCAGCCCCAGCATTTT. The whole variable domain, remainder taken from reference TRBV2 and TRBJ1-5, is EPEVTQTPSHQVTQMGQEVILRCVPISNHLYFYWYRQILGQKVEFLVSFYNNEISEKSEIFDDQFSVERPDGSNFTLKIRSTKLEDSAMYFCASSEWQANQPQHFGDGTRLSIL.